The T cell receptor (beta chain) under discussion was sequenced for a study of EBV T-cell therapy then PD-1 blockade in nasopharyngeal carcinoma. The V gene lost 5 bases and the J gene lost 5 bases, with 12 bases spanning the gap. The CDR3 sequence is 13 residues long. Germline V gene lookup returns CDR1 MGHDK and CDR2 SYGVNS. Concerning this clone: Antigen specificity is unknown.

Treatment defined: AdE1-LMPpoly-expanded autologous EBV-specific T-cell therapy followed by anti-PD-1 nivolumab. Assay used: immunoSEQ multiplex PCR; TCRdb lists only in-frame clones, some missing. The data hold about 17,000 clones, with around four fifths observed a single time. This receptor was obtained from a man aged 40-49 years with nasopharyngeal carcinoma. V usage is TRBV25-1 and J usage is TRBJ1-1; D perhaps matches TRBD1 (5 bases). Here the sequenced sample was CD8+ T cells from blood, taken at day 0 from a patient whose treatment included autologous EBV-specific T cells and nivolumab. The CDR3 region is CASSRGGGTEAFF. The CDR3 DNA follows: TGTGCCAGCAGTAGGGGTGGGGGAACTGAAGCTTTCTTT.